The 17 T cell receptor beta chains presented below share a single source sample, sequenced in a study of T cells in Graves' hyperthyroidism and ophthalmopathy. RNA transcripts provided the source from which TCR beta CDR3 regions were amplified. RT-PCR in the first round (using the HTBI primer set) targeted the TCR CDR3. Using its own MiXCR run on the multiplex PCR reads, TCRdb lists one record per CDR3 protein. Here the sample spans around 720,000 distinct CDR3 sequences, 30% to 40% being singletons. The sample comprised blood. Source of these receptors: a middle-aged woman with Graves' hyperthyroidism.

Points on this clonotype: A much bigger clone sits one base away, suggesting this may be a read error. The rearrangement uses TRBV10-3 and TRBJ1-5; D remains ambiguous. Trimming pared 10 bases from V and 9 bases from J, leaving 19 bases between. Germline CDR1 ENHRY, CDR2 SYGVKD. The CDR3 contains 13 residues. In DNA form, the CDR3 reads TGTGCCAGCAGCAGGAAAGGAGGTCGGCCCCAGCATTTT. Its translation: CASSRKGGRPQHF.

J is TRBJ1-2 and V is TRBV20-1; D may be TRBD1 (5 bases). The CDR3 covers 15 residues. CDR1 is DFQATT and CDR2 is SNEGSKA in the germline V gene (reference sequence). Trimming removed 2 bases from V and 8 bases from J, with 21 bases in between. The CDR3 DNA reads TGCAGTGCTAGAAGCTCCGGGACTCCCCGGGCCGGCTACACCTTC. Translated: CSARSSGTPRAGYTF.

The CDR3 spells CASSRGHDLNTEAFF. For the CDR3, the DNA is TGTGCCAGCAGCCGGGGACACGACCTGAACACTGAAGCTTTCTTT. The chain joins TRBV5-5 to TRBJ1-1, with D tentatively TRBD1 (6 bases). This CDR3 has 15 amino acids. Germline-derived CDR1 and CDR2 are SGHKS and YYEKEE (reference sequence). Trimming took 4 bases from V and 0 from J, leaving 13 bases between them.

Details on this clonotype: The junction differs from germline at one of its ends, possibly a read error. This sequence joins TRBV19 and TRBJ2-2; perhaps TRBD2 as D (5 bases). The CDR3 totals 13 residues. Germline CDR1 LNHDA, CDR2 SQIVND (reference sequence). The CDR3 coding sequence is TGTGCCAGCCGGAAACAGTTTACCGGGGAGCCGTTTTTT. Protein: CASRKQFTGEPFF.

This clonotype was recorded many times. This chain connects TRBV15 to TRBJ2-7; TRBD1 aligns across 7 bases. The CDR3 contains 16 residues. The V segment lost 1 base and the J segment 1 base; nucleotides outside the gene matches: 7. CDR1 and CDR2 from the germline V gene are LNHNV and YYDKDF (reference sequence). The DNA of the CDR3 is TGTGCCACCAGCAGAGTCCGGGACAGCGGATCCTACGAGCAGTACTTC. Protein: CATSRVRDSGSYEQYF.

The chain combines TRBV7-9 with TRBJ2-3; weak D call: TRBD1 (6 bases). This CDR3 comprises 12 residues. Per the germline V gene, CDR1 is SEHNR and CDR2 is FQNEAQ (reference sequence). V was cut by 5 bases and J by 4 bases, with 7 bases left in between. CDR3 nucleotides: TGTGCCAGCAGCACAGGGCCAGATACGCAGTATTTT. The encoded protein is CASSTGPDTQYF.

As for this clonotype: Compared with germline, one end of the junction differs, possibly owing to a read error. This chain links TRBV25-1 with TRBJ1-2; D is perhaps TRBD1 (5 bases). The CDR3 is made up of 14 amino acids. Germline V gives CDR1 MGHDK, CDR2 SYGVNS. CDR3 residues: CASSYTGRNCGYTF. CDR3 nucleotide sequence: TGTGCCAGCAGTTACACGGGACGGAACTGTGGCTACACCTTC.

This chain's CDR3 is CSARMNPAAGGDTEAFF. CDR3 DNA: TGCAGTGCTAGAATGAATCCGGCAGCTGGGGGGGACACTGAAGCTTTCTTT. The gene calls are TRBV20-1 and TRBJ1-1; maybe TRBD1 (5 bases). Trimming stripped 2 bases from V and 3 bases from J, with 22 bases between. CDR1 and CDR2 (germline): DFQATT, SNEGSKA (reference sequence). This CDR3 contains 17 residues.

This chain links TRBV6-5 with TRBJ2-2, with a weak D call TRBD1 (6 bases). Trimming removed 8 bases at V and 1 base at J, with 17 bases between. Germline lookup yields CDR1 MNHEY and CDR2 SVGAGI. The CDR3 loop spans 16 amino acids. CDR3 region: CASHPVRGLNTGELFF. CDR3 DNA: TGTGCCAGCCATCCAGTCAGGGGTTTGAACACCGGGGAGCTGTTTTTT.

The gene calls are TRBV10-3 and TRBJ2-2; maybe TRBD2 (6 bases). CDR3 size: 12 residues. V lost 6 bases to trimming and J lost 7 bases, with 9 bases between them. Per germline, CDR1 ENHRY and CDR2 SYGVKD. CDR3 loop: CAIRATSGELFF. CDR3 in DNA: TGTGCCATCAGGGCGACTAGCGGGGAGCTGTTTTTT.

This clonotype showed up just a few times. The chain couples TRBV6-5 to TRBJ2-5; D remains unclear. This CDR3 is 14 amino acids long. Germline values: CDR1 MNHEY, CDR2 SVGAGI. Deletions cut 0 bases from V and 3 bases from J, with 8 bases between. The CDR3 sequence is CASSYSLQKETQYF. Here the CDR3 DNA reads TGTGCCAGCAGTTACTCGCTACAGAAAGAGACCCAGTACTTC.

This clonotype was seen only a few times. The rearrangement uses TRBV2 and TRBJ2-3; no reliable D call. Looked up from germline, CDR1 is SNHLY and CDR2 is FYNNEI. The CDR3 spans 14 residues. With 3 bases removed from V and 3 bases from J, the gap between germline ends came to 10 bases. CDR3 in amino acids: CASSDFLLTDTQYF. DNA of the CDR3: TGTGCCAGCAGTGACTTCTTGTTGACAGATACGCAGTATTTT.

The chain has TRBV6-6 and TRBJ1-4, with 10 nucleotides matching TRBD1. Per germline, CDR1 MNHNY and CDR2 SVGAGI (reference sequence). This CDR3 has 17 amino acids. Germline trimming cut 8 bases from V and 0 bases from J; bases unmatched to any gene: 9. This chain's CDR3 is CASSNGDRGATNEKLFF. DNA of the CDR3: TGTGCCAGCTCTAATGGGGACAGGGGTGCAACTAATGAAAAACTGTTTTTT.

In this sample, this clonotype turned up a few times. The genes are TRBV12-3 or TRBV12-4 and TRBJ1-1; TRBD1 matches 8 bases. This CDR3 comprises 15 residues. The V and J ends lost 4 bases and 6 bases, in that order; junction bases with no gene match: 10. The CDR3 DNA is TGTGCCAGCAGTTATCGCCCGGACAGGGCTTCTGAAGCTTTCTTT. This codes for CASSYRPDRASEAFF.

The chain couples TRBV7-8 to TRBJ2-7; 7 bases are a match to TRBD1. V trimming: 3 bases; J trimming: 5 bases; junction bases outside the gene matches: 10. The CDR3 runs to 15 residues. Germline V gene lookup returns CDR1 SGHVS and CDR2 FQNEAQ. CDR3 residues: CASSFYKGAKDEQYF. In DNA form, the CDR3 reads TGTGCCAGCAGCTTTTACAAGGGGGCAAAAGACGAGCAGTACTTC. Complete variable domain (other parts from reference TRBV7-8 and TRBJ2-7): GAGVSQSPRYKVAKRGQDVALRCDPISGHVSLFWYQQALGQGPEFLTYFQNEAQLDKSGLPSDRFFAERPEGSVSTLKIQRTQQEDSAVYLCASSFYKGAKDEQYFGPGTRLTVT.

This clonotype appeared many times. This rearrangement joins TRBV7-2 to TRBJ2-5; TRBD2 is a possible D gene (5 bases). Germline CDR1 and CDR2: SGHTA and FQGNSA. This CDR3 contains 15 residues. V was pared by 2 bases and J by 3 bases, with 13 bases between. This chain's CDR3 is CASSLLGTRKETQYF. CDR3 DNA sequence: TGTGCCAGCAGCTTATTAGGTACTAGAAAAGAGACCCAGTACTTC.

In its sample, this clonotype was seen a few times. The V gene is TRBV7-2, the J gene TRBJ2-7; 8 nucleotides align to TRBD2. The DNA matches TRBJ2-1 better at its end, which makes the J call doubtful. This CDR3 is 14 amino acids long. CDR1 is SGHTA, CDR2 FQGNSA, per germline. The CDR3 region has the DNA TGTGCCAGCAGTCGGGAGGGCGGCTACAATGAGCAGTTCTTC. Its translation: CASSREGGYNEQFF.